Listed below are T cell receptor beta chains from one sample, sequenced in a study of Ad26.COV2.S vaccination and SARS-CoV-2 variants. Sequencing used immunoSEQ multiplex PCR; TCRdb keeps in-frame clones, though not all of them. Of about 370,000 clones in the sample, 70% to 90% were seen once. The sample here was peripheral blood, taken in a trial of Ad26.COV2.S vaccine versus placebo. The receptors derive from a person aged 18-65 years who received the Ad26.COV2.S COVID-19 vaccine or a placebo. Both conserved end residues are part of each CDR3. The D gene is left open where the match is weak. The size field is filled for only some rows; it gives once, few, many or a size class.

D	V	size	J	CDR3	DNA
.	TRBV24-1	.	TRBJ1-1	CATSDLGREVWTEAFF	TGTGCCACCAGTGATTTGGGTCGGGAAGTCTGGACTGAAGCTTTCTTT
.	TRBV7-8	.	TRBJ1-4	CASSLVGSGDRTNEKLFF	TGTGCCAGCAGCTTAGTAGGTAGCGGGGATCGAACTAATGAAAAACTGTTTTTT
TRBD1	TRBV5-1	.	TRBJ2-5	CASSGGTGAAETQYF	TGCGCCAGCAGCGGAGGGACAGGGGCAGCAGAGACCCAGTACTTC
.	TRBV4-1	.	TRBJ1-1	CASSQVGATLREAFF	TGCGCCAGCAGCCAGGTGGGGGCCACCCTTCGTGAAGCTTTCTTT
.	TRBV10-3	.	TRBJ1-1	CACQRLMNTEAFF	TGTGCCTGCCAACGCCTAATGAACACTGAAGCTTTCTTT
.	TRBV4-1	.	TRBJ1-1	CASSQDRGGTAFF	TGCGCCAGCAGCCAAGATCGTGGGGGGACAGCTTTCTTT
.	TRBV4-1	.	TRBJ2-3	CASSPGTATSTDTQYF	TGCGCCAGCAGCCCTGGGACGGCGACTAGCACAGATACGCAGTATTTT
.	TRBV7-2	.	TRBJ1-5	CASSPQGLGINQPQHF	TGTGCCAGCAGCCCACAGGGACTCGGGATCAATCAGCCCCAGCATTTT
.	TRBV2	.	TRBJ2-7	CASRQVTYEQYF	TGTGCCAGCAGACAGGTCACCTACGAGCAGTACTTC
.	TRBV30	.	TRBJ1-5	CASSGSRNQPQHF	TGTGCCTCGTCAGGGAGTCGGAATCAGCCCCAGCATTTT
.	TRBV11-2	few	TRBJ2-7	CASSLSPGAEREQYF	TGTGCCAGCAGCTTAAGCCCGGGGGCAGAAAGGGAGCAGTACTTC
.	TRBV2	.	TRBJ1-1	CASRTAPTANTEAFF	TGTGCCAGCAGGACCGCCCCAACAGCGAACACTGAAGCTTTCTTT
TRBD1	TRBV11-2	.	TRBJ2-6	CASSLTGAGANVLTF	TGTGCCAGCAGCTTGACAGGGGCTGGGGCCAACGTCCTGACTTTC